This T cell receptor (beta chain) was profiled in a study of blood T cell repertoires in COVID-19. The wider study: COVID-19 samples from acute and convalescent phases originated in the United States, Italy and Spain. T cells, B-cell-depleted T cells, or PBMCs supplied cDNA or gDNA.

The method was immunoSEQ multiplex PCR; TCRdb's version includes in-frame clones alone and lacks a portion of them. The sample has roughly 200,000 clones; 75% to 90% are singletons. V trimming: 4 bases; J trimming: 6 bases; junction bases outside the gene matches: 11. The CDR3 is 16 amino acids. Germline V gene sequence: CDR1 MGHRA, CDR2 YSYEKL. Material: peripheral blood. The genes are TRBV4-1 and TRBJ2-1; TRBD2 aligns across 8 bases. This sequence originates from a woman between 55 and 75 years old with acute or convalescent COVID-19. The CDR3 region is CASSRQRELVLNEQFF. CDR3 DNA: TGCGCCAGCAGCCGCCAGCGGGAGTTAGTACTCAATGAGCAGTTCTTC.